Sequencing of this T cell receptor beta chain was carried out in a study of T cell responses to AZD1222 COVID-19 vaccine. Libraries were prepared by immunoSEQ multiplex PCR; TCRdb keeps only in-frame clonotypes and omits some of them. The sample yields 130,000 to 150,000 clones, approximately 89% seen once. Findings of the study overall: Repertoires in all cases were sampled only once the peak T cell response had passed.

Regarding this clone: What it recognizes is unknown.

V lost 3 bases, J lost 7 bases, and 7 bases lay in between. CDR1 is SGHDT, CDR2 YYEEEE, per germline. This CDR3 has 11 residues. The chain carries TRBV5-6 and TRBJ1-1; TRBD1 is a possible D gene (5 bases). The material was peripheral blood, obtained on day 0 of AZD1222 vaccination. This sequence originates from an adult in good health. CDR3 sequence reads: CASSWDGEAFF. In nucleotides, the CDR3 is TGTGCCAGCAGCTGGGACGGTGAAGCTTTCTTT.